Below are 32 T cell receptor beta chains sequenced from a single sample in a study of blood T cell repertoires in COVID-19. Produced via immunoSEQ multiplex PCR; TCRdb's table is partial and in-frame only. The sample lists 130,000 or so clones; around 83% were seen once. Sequencing was done on a sample of peripheral blood. The receptor set was obtained from a human donor in a cohort sampled during active COVID-19.

This clone has a handful of counts. The chain uses TRBV6-2 or TRBV6-3 and TRBJ2-2; 7 bases are a match to TRBD1. The CDR3 has 17 amino acids. Germline assignment: CDR1 MNHEY and CDR2 SVGEGT. Unmatched junction bases numbered 6, after V lost 2 bases and J lost 0 bases. CDR3 sequence reads: CASSYQQGPANTGELFF. As DNA, the CDR3 is TGTGCCAGCAGTTACCAACAGGGGCCCGCGAACACCGGGGAGCTGTTTTTT.

The V call is TRBV3-1 (or the pseudogene TRBV3-2), the J call TRBJ2-5, with D possibly TRBD1 on 7 matching bases. CDR3 length: 16 amino acids. V lost 9 bases, J lost 5 bases, and 25 bases lay in between. Per germline, CDR1 LGHDT and CDR2 YNNKEL (reference sequence). CDR3 protein: CASTRVEGARLETQYF. CDR3 DNA sequence: TGTGCCAGTACGCGGGTGGAGGGGGCGCGCTTGGAGACCCAGTACTTC.

CDR3 DNA: TGTGCCAGCAGCGTAGCTCAGGGGTCAACCACTGAAGCTTTCTTT. It is translated as CASSVAQGSTTEAFF. The rearrangement uses TRBV9 and TRBJ1-1; D might be TRBD1 (6 bases). Germline V gene sequence: CDR1 SGDLS, CDR2 YYNGEE. CDR3 length: 15 amino acids. Trimming stripped 0 bases from V and 4 bases from J, with 13 bases between.

The chain has TRBV19 and TRBJ2-3; TRBD1 aligns across 9 bases. The CDR3 consists of 13 residues. CDR1 is LNHDA and CDR2 is SQIVND in the germline V gene (reference sequence). Germline trimming cut 10 bases from V and 6 bases from J; bases unmatched to any gene: 8. The CDR3 DNA sequence: TGTGCCACTGCCGGGACAGGGTCGGATACGCAGTATTTT. As protein: CATAGTGSDTQYF.

This clone was observed a handful of times. The chain links TRBV9 to TRBJ2-7; D is perhaps TRBD1 (6 bases). CDR3 length equals 16 residues. The germline CDR1 and CDR2 sequences are SGDLS and YYNGEE. Deletions cut 0 bases from V and 2 bases from J, with 15 bases between. The chain's CDR3 is CASSVARTALAYEQYV. The CDR3 nucleotides read TGTGCCAGCAGCGTAGCCCGGACAGCACTAGCCTACGAGCAGTACGTC.

The rearrangement joins TRBV6-5 to TRBJ1-1; D not certain. CDR1 is MNHEY and CDR2 is SVGAGI in the germline V gene. The CDR3 has 12 amino acids. Between the trimmed V and J ends, which lost 7 bases and 1 base, there was a span of 7 bases. CDR3 nucleotide sequence: TGTGCCAGCACTCTAGGGAACACTGAAGCTTTCTTT. Encoded protein: CASTLGNTEAFF.

This clone has a single count. The J gene is TRBJ2-3, the V gene TRBV19, with a tentative D call TRBD1 (5 bases). Germline CDR1 and CDR2: LNHDA and SQIVND (reference sequence). There are 13 residues in the CDR3. V gave up 7 bases and J gave up 2 bases, with 10 bases separating them. CDR3 protein: CASTAGITDTQYF. CDR3 sequence (DNA): TGTGCCAGTACGGCAGGGATCACAGATACGCAGTATTTT.

The chain has TRBV10-3 and TRBJ1-6, with 8 positions matching TRBD1. J was trimmed by 7 bases and V by 3 bases; bases with no gene match: 5. Germline CDR1 and CDR2: ENHRY and SYGVKD. The CDR3 covers 15 residues. The CDR3 coding sequence is TGTGCCATCAGTGAAGGGACAGGAAGCAATTCACCCCTCCACTTT. Protein: CAISEGTGSNSPLHF.

J is TRBJ2-2 and V is TRBV5-5; 9 bases are shared with TRBD1. Germline values: CDR1 SGHKS, CDR2 YYEKEE (reference sequence). V trimming: 4 bases; J trimming: 4 bases; junction bases outside the gene matches: 11. The CDR3 covers 17 residues. The CDR3 DNA follows: TGTGCCAGCAGCCGATCAGGACAGGGGCCGGGCACCGGGGAGCTGTTTTTT. Its translation is CASSRSGQGPGTGELFF.

This chain joins TRBV19 and TRBJ1-2; D not certain. This CDR3 region has 15 residues. Germline V CDR1 and CDR2: LNHDA, SQIVND (reference sequence). V was cut by 1 base and J by 2 bases, with 11 bases left in between. Here the CDR3 reads CASSIGQVTNYGYTF. In nucleotides, the CDR3 is TGTGCCAGTAGTATAGGTCAGGTGACAAACTATGGCTACACCTTC.

Worth noting for this clone: The sample contains more than one DNA sequence encoding this CDR3. CDR3 protein: CASRTGGNYGYTF. The DNA of the CDR3 is TGTGCCAGCCGGACAGGGGGGAACTATGGCTACACCTTC. This rearrangement joins TRBV27 to TRBJ1-2; 10 bases match TRBD1. From germline, CDR1 is MNHEY and CDR2 SMNVEV (reference sequence). This CDR3 is built from 13 residues. V lost 8 bases and J lost 2; bases outside the gene matches: 2.

This rearrangement joins TRBV6-5 to TRBJ2-5; 12 bases line up with TRBD1. V lost 7 bases to trimming and J lost 5 bases; unmatched junction nucleotides: 8. This CDR3 spans 15 amino acids. CDR1 and CDR2 from the germline V gene are MNHEY and SVGAGI. The CDR3 nucleotides read TGTGCCAGCATACGGGACAGGGGGCATTCTGAGACCCAGTACTTC. As protein: CASIRDRGHSETQYF.

The chain has TRBV27 and TRBJ2-7; TRBD2 matches 11 bases. Germline loops: CDR1 MNHEY, CDR2 SMNVEV (reference sequence). The trim removed 5 bases at V and 4 bases at J, leaving 7 bases unmatched. This CDR3 has 15 amino acids. CDR3 in amino acids: CASSGTSGSVYEQYV. The CDR3 region has the DNA TGTGCCAGCAGTGGCACTAGCGGGAGTGTATACGAGCAGTACGTC.

The chain employs TRBV11-2 and TRBJ1-1; TRBD1 is a possible D gene (5 bases). CDR1 is SGHAT, CDR2 FQNNGV, per germline. Trimming took off 2 bases at V and 6 bases at J, with 13 bases between the two ends. There are 14 residues in the CDR3. CDR3 residues: CASSLLSGLAEAFF. The CDR3, as DNA: TGTGCCAGCAGCTTATTATCAGGGTTAGCTGAAGCTTTCTTT. Full variable domain (outside the CDR3, taken from reference TRBV11-2 and TRBJ1-1): EAGVAQSPRYKIIEKRQSVAFWCNPISGHATLYWYQQILGQGPKLLIQFQNNGVVDDSQLPKDRFSAERLKGVDSTLKIQPAKLEDSAVYLCASSLLSGLAEAFFGQGTRLTVV.

The genes are TRBV12-5 and TRBJ2-3; D is perhaps TRBD2 (5 bases). V lost 5 bases and J lost 2, with 14 bases in between. The CDR3 sequence is 15 residues long. In germline, CDR1 is LGHNT, CDR2 FRNRAP. The CDR3 is CASGPGWQTTDTQYF. Written as DNA, the CDR3 is TGTGCTAGTGGTCCGGGATGGCAGACCACAGATACGCAGTATTTT.

This chain connects TRBV19 to TRBJ2-2, with D possibly being TRBD1 (5 bases). V gave up 4 bases and J gave up 3 bases, with 12 bases separating them. The CDR3 has 15 amino acids. Per germline, CDR1 LNHDA and CDR2 SQIVND (reference sequence). CDR3 coding DNA: TGTGCCAGTAGTAGGGGCAGGGTCTACACCGGGGAGCTGTTTTTT. Protein product: CASSRGRVYTGELFF.

V usage is TRBV30 and J usage is TRBJ2-5; possible D gene TRBD1, 6 bases. Germline V lookup: CDR1 GTSNPN, CDR2 SVGIG (reference sequence). The germline V and J ends were trimmed by 6 bases and 2 bases, with 13 bases remaining between them. The CDR3 has 13 amino acids. This CDR3 is CACTHRGQETQYF. CDR3 DNA: TGTGCCTGCACCCATAGGGGGCAAGAGACCCAGTACTTC.

The chain joins TRBV19 to TRBJ2-1; TRBD1 aligns across 7 bases. With 6 bases clipped from V and 6 bases from J, the junction kept 8 bases outside the gene matches. The CDR3 loop spans 14 amino acids. Germline V gene sequence: CDR1 LNHDA, CDR2 SQIVND (reference sequence). The CDR3 region is CASRPRDRLNEQFF. The CDR3, as DNA: TGTGCCAGTAGACCAAGGGACAGACTCAATGAGCAGTTCTTC.

The table lists this clone with a few counts. The chain is built from TRBV10-3 and TRBJ2-3, with 9 bases lining up with TRBD1. This CDR3 contains 16 residues. The junction had 2 bases not matched to a gene; V was cut back by 0 bases and J by 1 base. CDR1 is ENHRY and CDR2 is SYGVKD in the germline V gene. CDR3 sequence reads: CAISESRDRGTDTQYF. The CDR3 nucleotides read TGTGCCATCAGTGAGTCCCGGGACAGGGGCACAGATACGCAGTATTTT.

The gene calls are TRBV7-9 and TRBJ2-5; D possibly corresponds to TRBD1 (6 bases). The CDR3 is 13 amino acids. With 4 bases removed from V and 4 bases from J, the gap between germline ends came to 10 bases. The germline V gene encodes CDR1 SEHNR and CDR2 FQNEAQ (reference sequence). For the CDR3, the DNA is TGTGCCAGCAGCTCCTCAGGGGTAGAGACCCAGTACTTC. This gives the protein CASSSSGVETQYF.

The rearrangement links TRBV27 to TRBJ2-3; tentatively, D is TRBD2 (6 bases). The CDR3 extends over 17 amino acids. The germline gives CDR1 MNHEY, CDR2 SMNVEV (reference sequence). V lost 6 bases, J lost 3 bases, and 22 bases lay in between. The CDR3 region has the DNA TGTGCCAGCAGCCAGACTAGTACCGGGGCCTCAACAGATACGCAGTATTTT. It specifies CASSQTSTGASTDTQYF.

The chain links TRBV7-2 to TRBJ2-1; tentative D call: TRBD2 (6 bases). V was pared by 2 bases and J by 1 base, with 9 bases between. The CDR3 spans 15 residues. Per germline, CDR1 SGHTA and CDR2 FQGNSA. For the CDR3, the DNA is TGTGCCAGCAGCTTATATGCGGGATCCTACAATGAGCAGTTCTTC. Translated, it gives CASSLYAGSYNEQFF.

The chain employs TRBV9 and TRBJ2-3, with 8 bases identical to TRBD2. CDR1 SGDLS and CDR2 YYNGEE come from the germline V gene. The CDR3 is 15 residues long. The V segment lost 4 bases and the J segment 6 bases; nucleotides outside the gene matches: 10. CDR3 residues: CASSPPLTSEDTQYF. The CDR3 coding sequence is TGTGCCAGCAGCCCGCCTTTGACTAGCGAGGATACGCAGTATTTT.

The chain is built from TRBV30 and TRBJ2-6; 8 nucleotides align to TRBD1. Germline CDR1 is GTSNPN and CDR2 is SVGIG (reference sequence). The V segment lost 4 bases and the J segment 4 bases; nucleotides outside the gene matches: 6. The CDR3 has 15 amino acids. The CDR3 nucleotides read TGTGCCTGGAACAACAGGGGGTCAGGGGCCAACGTCCTGACTTTC. It is translated as CAWNNRGSGANVLTF.

The V call is TRBV27, the J call TRBJ2-3; tentative D call: TRBD1 (5 bases). Per germline, CDR1 MNHEY and CDR2 SMNVEV (reference sequence). This CDR3 has 14 amino acids. Trimming shortened V by 2 bases and J by 4 bases, and 10 bases separated the two germline ends. CDR3 DNA: TGTGCCAGCAGTTTAGTCCAGGGCTCAGATACGCAGTATTTT. Translating gives CASSLVQGSDTQYF.

The chain is built from TRBV5-1 and TRBJ1-1; D is uncertain. V was trimmed by 0 bases and J by 1 base, leaving 10 bases between them. This CDR3 has 15 amino acids. Germline V gene data show CDR1 as SGHRS and CDR2 as YFSETQ. The CDR3 DNA sequence: TGCGCCAGCAGCTTGGTCGGCGGGCCGAACACTGAAGCTTTCTTT. Its translation is CASSLVGGPNTEAFF.

The CDR3 loop is CASSSSGGLETQYF. The CDR3 DNA reads TGTGCCAGCAGTTCGTCGGGGGGTTTGGAGACCCAGTACTTC. V usage is TRBV28 and J usage is TRBJ2-5; 7 bases are a match to TRBD2. CDR3 size: 14 residues. Germline V gene data show CDR1 as MDHEN and CDR2 as SYDVKM. Unmatched junction bases numbered 7, after V lost 4 bases and J lost 5 bases.

J is TRBJ1-6 and V is TRBV19; weak D call: TRBD1 (5 bases). CDR1 and CDR2 from the germline V gene are LNHDA and SQIVND (reference sequence). The CDR3 runs 15 residues. Trimming removed 3 bases at V and 6 bases at J, with 12 bases between. In DNA, the CDR3 is TGTGCCAGTAGTATCTCAAGGGACTTTAATTCACCCCTCCACTTT. It specifies CASSISRDFNSPLHF.

The DNA of the CDR3 is TGTGCCTGGAGATCCGGGACAGGGGGCTTTAGTAATTCACCCCTCCACTTT. It codes for CAWRSGTGGFSNSPLHF. The chain has TRBV30 and TRBJ1-6, with 12 bases aligning to TRBD1. J was trimmed by 6 bases and V by 3 bases; bases with no gene match: 9. There are 17 residues in the CDR3. The germline V gene has CDR1 GTSNPN and CDR2 SVGIG (reference sequence).

Turning to this clone: The junction differs from germline at one of its ends, possibly a read error. This chain joins TRBV5-4 and TRBJ2-5; the D call may be TRBD1 or TRBD2 (7 bases each). The CDR3 has 16 residues. Germline V CDR1 and CDR2: SGHNT, YYREEE (reference sequence). CDR3 in amino acids: CANSGNRGRVQETQYF. In nucleotides, the CDR3 is TGTGCCAACAGCGGGAACAGGGGCCGCGTTCAAGAGACCCAGTACTTC.

This chain links TRBV5-4 with TRBJ2-1; D is possibly TRBD2 (7 bases). V was clipped by 0 bases and J by 7 bases, with 11 bases between them. Germline values: CDR1 SGHNT, CDR2 YYREEE (reference sequence). The CDR3 consists of 14 residues. CDR3: CASSLVGGPNEQFF. The DNA of the CDR3 is TGTGCCAGCAGCTTGGTCGGGGGGCCGAATGAGCAGTTCTTC. Based on the CDR3 plus reference TRBV5-4 and TRBJ2-1, the full variable domain is ETGVTQSPTHLIKTRGQQVTLRCSSQSGHNTVSWYQQALGQGPQFIFQYYREEENGRGNFPPRFSGLQFPNYSSELNVNALELDDSALYLCASSLVGGPNEQFFGPGTRLTVL.

This clone was recorded only once. The J gene is TRBJ2-3, the V gene TRBV6-1, with D maybe TRBD2 (6 bases). V was clipped by 2 bases and J by 0 bases, with 12 bases between them. The CDR3 sequence is 16 residues long. Germline V gives CDR1 MNHNS, CDR2 SASEGT. In DNA form, the CDR3 reads TGTGCCAGCAGTGAATGGGCGGGGACTAGCACAGATACGCAGTATTTT. Its translation is CASSEWAGTSTDTQYF.